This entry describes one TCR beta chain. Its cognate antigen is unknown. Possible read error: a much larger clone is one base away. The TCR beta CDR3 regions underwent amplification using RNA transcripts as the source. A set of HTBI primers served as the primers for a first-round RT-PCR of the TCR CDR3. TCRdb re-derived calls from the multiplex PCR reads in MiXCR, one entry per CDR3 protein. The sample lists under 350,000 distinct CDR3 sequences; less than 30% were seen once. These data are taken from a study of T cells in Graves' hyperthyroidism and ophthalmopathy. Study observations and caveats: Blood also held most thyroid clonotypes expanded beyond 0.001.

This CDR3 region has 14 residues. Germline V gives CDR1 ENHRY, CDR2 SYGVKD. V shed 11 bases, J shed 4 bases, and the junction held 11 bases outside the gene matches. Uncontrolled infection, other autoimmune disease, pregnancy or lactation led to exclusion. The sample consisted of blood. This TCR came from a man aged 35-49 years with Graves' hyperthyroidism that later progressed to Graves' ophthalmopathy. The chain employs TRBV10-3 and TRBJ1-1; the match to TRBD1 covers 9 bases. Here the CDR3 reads CAVGTGNSVTEAFF. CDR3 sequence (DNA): TGTGCCGTAGGGACAGGGAATTCTGTCACTGAAGCTTTCTTT.